Shown below are 32 T cell receptor beta chains from a single sample sequenced in a study of T-cell memory formation after mild COVID-19. TCRdb called the 5' RACE reads again in MiXCR, with one record for every CDR3 protein. The table shows roughly 200,000 distinct CDR3 sequences, with 16% occurring only once. The sequenced sample consisted of PBMCs or a T cell subset sorted from them (not recorded which). The receptors were gathered from an adult woman who had mild COVID-19 (a few samples of this study predate the infection). Cell type and time point are not known.

The chain joins TRBV18 to TRBJ1-2; 7 positions match TRBD1. Looked up from germline, CDR1 is KGHSH and CDR2 is LQKENI. V shed 5 bases and J 2 bases; nucleotides not matched to a gene: 2. CDR3 length: 13 residues. The CDR3 nucleotides read TGTGCCAGCTCAGAGGGACAGAACTATGGCTACACCTTC. It yields the protein CASSEGQNYGYTF.

A few counts support this clonotype. The J gene is TRBJ1-2, the V gene TRBV5-8; D is possibly TRBD1 (5 bases). Germline lookup yields CDR1 SGHTS and CDR2 YDEGEE. Trimming stripped 1 base from V and 6 bases from J, with 16 bases between. This CDR3 region has 15 residues. CDR3 bases: TGTGCCAGCAGCTTGTTTAGGGGCGTCAGCCATGGCTACACCTTC. Translation: CASSLFRGVSHGYTF.

This clonotype has a count of ten or more. The rearrangement joins TRBV5-6 to TRBJ2-2; D gene unclear. The germline V gene encodes CDR1 SGHDT and CDR2 YYEEEE. V lost 4 bases and J 3 bases, leaving 4 bases between the germline ends. The CDR3 contains 12 residues. The CDR3 sequence: CASSPDTGELFF. The CDR3 nucleotides read TGTGCCAGCAGCCCTGACACCGGGGAGCTGTTTTTT.

There are a few counts of this clonotype. The rearrangement joins TRBV5-4 to TRBJ2-5; D perhaps matches TRBD1 (6 bases). Germline V gene data show CDR1 as SGHNT and CDR2 as YYREEE (reference sequence). The CDR3 sequence is 13 residues long. V was pared by 7 bases and J by 2 bases, with 12 bases between. In nucleotides, the CDR3 is TGTGCCAGCGCAAAGGGGGTTCAAGAGACCCAGTACTTC. Amino acid sequence: CASAKGVQETQYF.

This chain links TRBV3-1 with TRBJ1-1; D is unclear. Per germline, CDR1 LGHDT and CDR2 YNNKEL (reference sequence). The CDR3 sequence is 17 residues long. V was cut by 4 bases and J by 1 base, with 19 bases left in between. The CDR3 region is CASSRYVGHPGNTEAFF. The CDR3 DNA reads TGTGCCAGCAGCCGCTACGTCGGCCATCCTGGGAACACTGAAGCTTTCTTT.

This clonotype was picked up many times. The chain uses TRBV7-2 and TRBJ2-1; 8 bases are a match to TRBD2. CDR1 is SGHTA and CDR2 is FQGNSA in the germline V gene. V shed 1 base, J shed 7 bases, and the junction held 9 bases outside the gene matches. This CDR3 region has 16 residues. In DNA form, the CDR3 reads TGTGCCAGCAGCTTAGAATCGGGACTAGGTCGTAATGAGCAGTTCTTC. Its protein product is CASSLESGLGRNEQFF.

V gene TRBV6-2 or TRBV6-3 combines with J gene TRBJ1-1, with D uncertain. The CDR3 is 18 residues long. The germline V gene has CDR1 MNHEY and CDR2 SVGEGT. V lost 0 bases to trimming and J lost 2 bases, with 19 bases between them. CDR3 nucleotides: TGTGCCAGCAGTTACTCGATCGAACCCAGGAGGGCTAACACTGAAGCTTTCTTT. It codes for CASSYSIEPRRANTEAFF.

This clonotype occurred a few times. This rearrangement joins TRBV7-9 to TRBJ1-6; TRBD1 aligns across 9 bases. V lost 3 bases, J lost 9 bases, and 3 bases stayed unmatched. Germline V lookup: CDR1 SEHNR, CDR2 FQNEAQ (reference sequence). The CDR3 length is 14 residues. CDR3 bases: TGTGCCAGCAGCTTGGGACAGGGTACTTCACCCCTCCACTTT. Protein sequence: CASSLGQGTSPLHF.

This chain connects TRBV20-1 to TRBJ1-2; 7 bases are a match to TRBD1. CDR3 size: 15 residues. J was trimmed by 7 bases and V by 0 bases; bases with no gene match: 11. CDR1 is DFQATT, CDR2 SNEGSKA, per germline (reference sequence). CDR3 loop: CSAREIQGRNSGYTF. CDR3 sequence (DNA): TGCAGTGCTAGAGAGATACAGGGGAGGAATTCTGGCTACACCTTC.

The J gene is TRBJ2-1, the V gene TRBV12-3 or TRBV12-4, with a weak D call TRBD2 (7 bases). CDR3 size: 16 residues. Between the trimmed V and J ends, which lost 1 base and 5 bases, there was a span of 15 bases. The CDR3 sequence: CASSLEGGVNDNEQFF. The CDR3 nucleotides are TGTGCCAGCAGTTTAGAGGGGGGGGTAAATGACAATGAGCAGTTCTTC.

Ten or more counts support this clonotype. The rearrangement joins TRBV5-5 to TRBJ2-7; the D gene is possibly TRBD1 (6 bases). This CDR3 contains 15 residues. V lost 4 bases and J 0 bases, leaving 14 bases between the germline ends. Germline V gene lookup returns CDR1 SGHKS and CDR2 YYEKEE (reference sequence). The CDR3 loop reads CASSITGPSSYEQYF. CDR3 in DNA: TGTGCCAGCAGCATAACAGGGCCGTCCTCCTACGAGCAGTACTTC.

CDR3 protein: CASRRAGTPQETQYF. CDR3 nucleotides: TGTGCCAGCAGACGCGCCGGGACGCCTCAAGAGACCCAGTACTTC. The V call is TRBV6-2 or TRBV6-3, the J call TRBJ2-5; D is perhaps TRBD1 or TRBD2 (5 bases each). Trimming removed 6 bases at V and 2 bases at J, with 16 bases between. This CDR3 region has 15 residues. The V gene's germline CDR1 is MNHEY and CDR2 SVGEGT.

This clonotype occurred a few times. The V gene is TRBV20-1, the J gene TRBJ2-1; D ambiguous. The CDR3 runs to 14 residues. With 1 base removed from V and 6 bases from J, the gap between germline ends came to 13 bases. Germline values: CDR1 DFQATT, CDR2 SNEGSKA (reference sequence). This chain's CDR3 is CSARAPRPPNEQFF. CDR3 nucleotide sequence: TGCAGTGCTAGAGCCCCCAGGCCCCCCAATGAGCAGTTCTTC.

This clonotype was detected only a few times. This sequence joins TRBV6-5 and TRBJ1-6, with D uncertain. This CDR3 contains 12 residues. Trimming removed 6 bases at V and 7 bases at J, with 7 bases between. Germline loops: CDR1 MNHEY, CDR2 SVGAGI. For the CDR3, the DNA is TGTGCCAGCAGCAGAGGGAATTCACCCCTCCACTTT. Its protein is CASSRGNSPLHF.

This chain connects TRBV29-1 to TRBJ2-1; D call uncertain. Per germline, CDR1 SQVTM and CDR2 ANQGSEA. The germline V and J ends were trimmed by 4 bases and 8 bases, with 9 bases remaining between them. The CDR3 covers 11 residues. The CDR3 sequence: CSVGARHEQFF. The CDR3 DNA is TGCAGCGTTGGGGCCCGCCATGAGCAGTTCTTC.

The sample holds a few counts of this clonotype. CDR3 in DNA: TGTGCCAGCAGCCGGACGGGCGGGGGGTCCCATGGCTACACCTTC. It is translated as CASSRTGGGSHGYTF. The chain employs TRBV13 and TRBJ1-2; maybe TRBD1 (5 bases). Deletions cut 5 bases from V and 6 bases from J, with 19 bases between. The germline V gene encodes CDR1 PRHDT and CDR2 FYEKMQ (reference sequence). The CDR3 sequence is 15 residues long.

This clonotype was found a few times. The CDR3 spells CATHGGQGASTEAFF. The CDR3 nucleotides read TGTGCCACCCACGGGGGACAGGGGGCTTCTACTGAAGCTTTCTTT. The rearrangement links TRBV6-5 to TRBJ1-1, with 12 bases lining up with TRBD1. This CDR3 is 15 amino acids long. The V gene's germline CDR1 is MNHEY and CDR2 SVGAGI. V lost 10 bases and J lost 5; bases outside the gene matches: 11.

This chain connects TRBV11-2 to TRBJ2-5, with 10 bases aligning to TRBD2. Trimming at V came to 3 bases and at J to 3 bases, leaving 7 bases not matched to a gene. The CDR3 length is 16 residues. Germline V gene lookup returns CDR1 SGHAT and CDR2 FQNNGV. CDR3 DNA sequence: TGTGCCAGCAGCTTTAACAGCGGGGGGGCGGAAGAGACCCAGTACTTC. Amino acid sequence: CASSFNSGGAEETQYF.

The V and J genes are TRBV24-1 and TRBJ2-1, with 9 bases identical to TRBD1. CDR3 length equals 17 residues. The V gene end was trimmed by 3 bases and the J gene end by 6 bases; junction bases not matched to a gene: 11. Germline V lookup: CDR1 KGHDR, CDR2 SFDVKD. CDR3 nucleotides: TGTGCCACCAGTGATCCGACAGGGGGAGAAACTACCAATGAGCAGTTCTTC. This encodes CATSDPTGGETTNEQFF.

This clonotype appeared many times. The chain joins TRBV7-2 to TRBJ2-5; D is undetermined. The CDR3 contains 13 residues. V dropped 1 base and J dropped 1 base, with 4 bases sitting between them. Germline V gene data show CDR1 as SGHTA and CDR2 as FQGNSA. Written as DNA, the CDR3 is TGTGCCAGCAGCTTAGGCCCCCAAGAGACCCAGTACTTC. It yields the protein CASSLGPQETQYF.

This chain links TRBV6-5 with TRBJ2-3, with D possibly TRBD1 on 6 matching bases. The CDR3 covers 14 residues. V was shortened by 6 bases and J by 2 bases, with 12 bases between the two germline ends. The germline V gene has CDR1 MNHEY and CDR2 SVGAGI. This CDR3 reads CASSRQGFTDTQYF. The CDR3 DNA follows: TGTGCCAGCAGCCGCCAGGGGTTCACAGATACGCAGTATTTT.

There are a few counts of this clonotype. The chain links TRBV7-2 to TRBJ2-1; 7 nucleotides align to TRBD1. V gave up 5 bases and J gave up 0 bases; unmatched junction bases: 4. The CDR3 is made up of 15 amino acids. Germline-derived CDR1 and CDR2 are SGHTA and FQGNSA. In nucleotides, the CDR3 is TGTGCCAGCAGCCGACAGGGCGTCTCCTACAATGAGCAGTTCTTC. Its protein product is CASSRQGVSYNEQFF.

This clonotype has a handful of counts. This rearrangement joins TRBV3-1 to TRBJ2-1; a possible D gene is TRBD2 (5 bases). Germline V lookup: CDR1 LGHDT, CDR2 YNNKEL (reference sequence). The CDR3 is 16 residues long. The V end lost 1 base, the J end lost 4 bases, and 14 bases lay between the germline ends. The CDR3 reads CASSQGLLAGYNEQFF. As DNA, the CDR3 is TGTGCCAGCAGCCAAGGTCTTCTAGCCGGGTACAATGAGCAGTTCTTC.

The V and J genes are TRBV28 and TRBJ2-1; 14 bases are a match to TRBD2. Germline V gene data show CDR1 as MDHEN and CDR2 as SYDVKM. This CDR3 spans 20 amino acids. Trimming at V came to 4 bases and at J to 1 base, leaving 12 bases not matched to a gene. The CDR3 sequence: CASSSLQTSGRAGSYNEQFF. In DNA form, the CDR3 reads TGTGCCAGCAGTTCCCTCCAGACTAGCGGGAGGGCCGGGTCCTACAATGAGCAGTTCTTC.

This CDR3 reads CASSLSGGFSSGTEAFF. The DNA of the CDR3 is TGCGCCAGCAGCTTGTCAGGGGGGTTCTCGTCGGGCACTGAAGCTTTCTTT. The chain links TRBV5-1 to TRBJ1-1; 7 bases align to TRBD1. The CDR3 has 17 residues. Trimming at V came to 1 base and at J to 4 bases, leaving 13 bases not matched to a gene. The germline V gene has CDR1 SGHRS and CDR2 YFSETQ. Supplemented by reference TRBV5-1 and TRBJ1-1, the full variable domain reads KAGVTQTPRYLIKTRGQQVTLSCSPISGHRSVSWYQQTPGQGLQFLFEYFSETQRNKGNFPGRFSGRQFSNSRSEMNVSTLELGDSALYLCASSLSGGFSSGTEAFFGQGTRLTVV.

This clonotype was found a few times. V usage is TRBV6-4 and J usage is TRBJ2-2; possible D gene TRBD1, 5 bases. The CDR3 is made up of 15 amino acids. V dropped 0 bases and J dropped 4 bases, with 9 bases sitting between them. CDR1 is MRHNA, CDR2 SNTAGT, per germline. The CDR3 DNA reads as TGTGCCAGCAGTGACTCCGCAGGGCTCACCGGGGAGCTGTTTTTT. Translated: CASSDSAGLTGELFF.

This clonotype was counted a few times. For the CDR3, the DNA is TGCAGTGCTAGTCGCGGTAGCAGTGTTACCGGGGAGCTGTTTTTT. Translation: CSASRGSSVTGELFF. V gene TRBV20-1 combines with J gene TRBJ2-2; D gene ambiguous. From germline, CDR1 is DFQATT and CDR2 SNEGSKA (reference sequence). The CDR3 length is 15 residues. The V end lost 3 bases, the J end lost 5 bases, and 16 bases lay between the germline ends.

This clonotype occurred a few times. V gene TRBV4-2 combines with J gene TRBJ1-2; D may be TRBD1 (6 bases). V shed 1 base and J shed 5 bases, with 11 bases lying between them. Per the germline V gene, CDR1 is LGHNA and CDR2 is YNFKEQ. This CDR3 contains 14 residues. This CDR3 is CASSQGRGLYGYTF. CDR3 DNA: TGTGCCAGCAGCCAAGGCAGGGGACTTTATGGCTACACCTTC.

This chain links TRBV5-1 with TRBJ2-7, with D maybe TRBD1 (6 bases). V was cut by 3 bases and J by 3 bases, with 10 bases left in between. CDR1 is SGHRS, CDR2 YFSETQ, per germline. The CDR3 covers 13 residues. The CDR3 DNA follows: TGCGCCAGCAGCTGGGACACCTTCTACGAGCAGTACTTC. This sequence encodes CASSWDTFYEQYF.

The V gene is TRBV30, the J gene TRBJ2-7; D may be TRBD2 (6 bases). CDR3 length equals 12 residues. Germline V gene sequence: CDR1 GTSNPN, CDR2 SVGIG (reference sequence). Trimming removed 5 bases at V and 4 bases at J, with 12 bases between. CDR3 bases: TGTGCCTGGGGTGCGGGACCGTACGAGCAGTACTTC. It encodes CAWGAGPYEQYF.

The chain is built from TRBV20-1 and TRBJ2-3; 14 nucleotides align to TRBD2. Losses at the gene ends were 5 bases for V and 8 bases for J; bases not matched to a gene: 3. The CDR3 consists of 13 residues. Germline CDR1 reads DFQATT; CDR2 reads SNEGSKA (reference sequence). The DNA of the CDR3 is TGCAGTGCTGAGACTAGCGGGGGGGTTACGCAGTATTTT. It yields the protein CSAETSGGVTQYF.

This CDR3 reads CASSEGPGQYF. The DNA for the CDR3 is TGCGCCAGCAGCGAGGGACCTGGGCAGTACTTC. This chain links TRBV5-1 with TRBJ2-7; TRBD1 or TRBD2 may be the D gene (5 bases each). The V gene lost 4 bases and the J gene lost 9 bases, with 11 bases spanning the gap. Per germline, CDR1 SGHRS and CDR2 YFSETQ. This CDR3 comprises 11 residues. The variable domain in full, completed from reference TRBV5-1 and TRBJ2-7, reads KAGVTQTPRYLIKTRGQQVTLSCSPISGHRSVSWYQQTPGQGLQFLFEYFSETQRNKGNFPGRFSGRQFSNSRSEMNVSTLELGDSALYLCASSEGPGQYFGPGTRLTVT.